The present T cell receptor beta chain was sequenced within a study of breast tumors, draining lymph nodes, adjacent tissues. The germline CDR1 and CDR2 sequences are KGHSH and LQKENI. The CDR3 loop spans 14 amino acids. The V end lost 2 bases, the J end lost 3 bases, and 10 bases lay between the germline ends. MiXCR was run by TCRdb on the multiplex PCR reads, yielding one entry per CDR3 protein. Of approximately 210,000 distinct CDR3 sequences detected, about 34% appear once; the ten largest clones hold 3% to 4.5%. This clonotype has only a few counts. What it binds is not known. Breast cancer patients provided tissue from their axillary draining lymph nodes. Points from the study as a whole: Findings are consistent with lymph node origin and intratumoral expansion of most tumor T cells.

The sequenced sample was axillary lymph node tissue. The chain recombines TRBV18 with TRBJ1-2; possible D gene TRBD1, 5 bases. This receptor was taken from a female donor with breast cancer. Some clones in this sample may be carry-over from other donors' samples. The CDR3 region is CASSPRGADYGYTF. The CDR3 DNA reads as TGTGCCAGCTCACCAAGGGGAGCGGACTATGGCTACACCTTC.